What follows are 10 T cell receptor beta chains derived from one specimen sequenced in a study of TIL therapy for anti-PD-1-resistant metastatic lung cancer. Time point of the sample: pre-treatment sample, taken before nivolumab and TIL therapy. Sequencing used immunoSEQ v3. Measured with immunoSEQ multiplex PCR; TCRdb has only the in-frame clones, and not every one. The table shows tens of thousands of clones, with 69% occurring only once. This material consisted of blood, taken at baseline. The receptors shown here come from a person between 25 and 79 years old with non-small cell lung cancer.

This clone was detected only a few times. The CDR3 DNA is TGTGCCAGCAGTGAAGCACGGGGACAGGGATATCAGCCCCAGCATTTT. Protein: CASSEARGQGYQPQHF. The V gene is TRBV6-1, the J gene TRBJ1-5, with 9 bases aligning to TRBD1. CDR1 is MNHNS, CDR2 SASEGT, per germline. Unmatched junction bases numbered 5, after V lost 0 bases and J lost 5 bases. This CDR3 region has 16 residues.

The chain's CDR3 is CASSQDGYSPLHF. CDR3 sequence (DNA): TGCGCCAGCAGCCAAGATGGGTATTCACCCCTCCACTTT. This chain joins TRBV4-1 and TRBJ1-6; D gene ambiguous. The ends were cut back, 0 bases at V and 8 bases at J, with 5 bases in the middle. The CDR3 runs to 13 residues. Germline V gene data show CDR1 as MGHRA and CDR2 as YSYEKL.

This chain connects TRBV6-5 to TRBJ1-5; D is unresolved. Germline V gene lookup returns CDR1 MNHEY and CDR2 SVGAGI. The CDR3 is 11 amino acids. Deletions cut 4 bases from V and 9 bases from J, with 7 bases between. CDR3 protein: CASSFGGPQHF. Written as DNA, the CDR3 is TGTGCCAGCAGTTTTGGTGGGCCCCAGCATTTT.

This clone occurred a few times. V gene TRBV11-2 combines with J gene TRBJ2-3, with 8 bases aligning to TRBD2. J was trimmed by 4 bases and V by 5 bases; bases with no gene match: 5. CDR3 length equals 14 residues. CDR1 SGHAT and CDR2 FQNNGV come from the germline V gene. CDR3 residues: CASSQNGGADTQYF. The CDR3, as DNA: TGTGCCAGCAGCCAAAACGGGGGGGCAGATACGCAGTATTTT.

V and J are TRBV20-1 and TRBJ2-3, with D perhaps assigned TRBD1 or TRBD2 (5 bases each). Trimming stripped 6 bases from V and 10 bases from J, with 14 bases between. Per germline, CDR1 DFQATT and CDR2 SNEGSKA (reference sequence). The CDR3 consists of 11 residues. As DNA, the CDR3 is TGCAGTGCCAACCCTAGCAGGGCGCAGTATTTT. Protein: CSANPSRAQYF.

The V and J genes are TRBV11-2 and TRBJ2-1; 8 nucleotides match TRBD1. V lost 5 bases to trimming and J lost 7 bases; unmatched junction nucleotides: 7. The CDR3 loop spans 14 amino acids. The V gene's germline CDR1 is SGHAT and CDR2 FQNNGV. The CDR3 reads CASSRADRANEQFF. In nucleotides, the CDR3 is TGTGCCAGCAGCCGAGCGGACAGGGCTAATGAGCAGTTCTTC.

J is TRBJ2-3 and V is TRBV5-1; 9 bases match TRBD1. Germline V gene data show CDR1 as SGHRS and CDR2 as YFSETQ. The CDR3 covers 17 residues. V dropped 7 bases and J dropped 1; count of bases not matched to a gene: 13. The CDR3 DNA reads TGCGCCAGCGCGGAATTACCAACAGGGGGCGGCACAGATACGCAGTATTTT. Translating gives CASAELPTGGGTDTQYF.

J is TRBJ1-5 and V is TRBV7-2; a possible D gene is TRBD1 (5 bases). The CDR3 is made up of 15 amino acids. V gave up 2 bases and J gave up 9 bases, with 17 bases separating them. Germline values: CDR1 SGHTA, CDR2 FQGNSA. The CDR3 nucleotides read TGTGCCAGCAGCTTATTAGTTGGGGGGGTGACGCCCCAGCATTTT. Amino acids: CASSLLVGGVTPQHF.

CDR3 in DNA: TGTGCCAGCAGTTATAACTCCTACAATGAGCAGTTCTTC. As protein: CASSYNSYNEQFF. This chain connects TRBV6-5 to TRBJ2-1; D call uncertain. V dropped 3 bases and J dropped 0 bases, with 3 bases sitting between them. The germline gives CDR1 MNHEY, CDR2 SVGAGI. This CDR3 contains 13 residues.

The V call is TRBV11-3, the J call TRBJ2-7; 12 positions match TRBD2. In germline, CDR1 is SGHNT, CDR2 YENEEA. The CDR3 runs to 15 residues. The V gene end was trimmed by 1 base and the J gene end by 7 bases; junction bases not matched to a gene: 5. The CDR3: CASSLGTSGVGEQYF. For the CDR3, the DNA is TGTGCCAGCAGCTTAGGGACTAGCGGGGTGGGTGAGCAGTACTTC.